The entry below describes one T cell receptor beta chain. Its antigen is not known. High-throughput TCR beta sequencing covered peripheral CD8+ and CD4+ T cells. Through negative isolation, CD4+ and CD8+ T cells were obtained, while TEMRA cells were enriched using FACS. This entry belongs to a study of CD8 T cells in Susac syndrome. Per germline, CDR1 SGHTA and CDR2 FQGTGA. CDR3 size: 14 residues. Trimming removed 8 bases from V and 7 bases from J, with 17 bases in between. Broader study findings: As the study acknowledged, the number of individuals who were part of its TCR sequencing and HLA analysis was relatively small.

A quantity of roughly 0.5 to 1 ug RNA underwent reverse transcription using random hexamers. With immunoSEQ multiplex PCR, TCR beta CDR3 was amplified across 54 Vbeta and 13 Jbeta. TCRdb reprocessed the immunoSEQ multiplex PCR reads with MiXCR, giving one entry per CDR3 protein. The sample consists of 150,000 to 200,000 distinct CDR3 sequences, about 93% of them appearing once. This rearrangement joins TRBV7-3 to TRBJ2-2; D may be TRBD1 (5 bases). This TCR derives from a human donor in good health. Sequences were obtained from CD4+ T cells from PBMCs. This chain's CDR3 is CASGRASTGGELFF. DNA of the CDR3: TGTGCCAGCGGCCGGGCCTCCACAGGCGGGGAGCTGTTTTTT.